This T cell receptor (beta chain) was sequenced during a study of cytomegalovirus exposure and HLA in healthy donors. At the level of the study: Among fewer than 500 genotyped donors, about 83% fell in the Caucasian-associated ancestry cluster. General study results and limits: Listed as cytomegalovirus-associated were around 160 TCR beta chains.

PCR employed 60 Vbeta and 13 Jbeta primers. Sequenced by immunoSEQ multiplex PCR; TCRdb stores in-frame clones only, minus some. The sample contains about 150,000 clones, roughly four fifths of which appear only once. Of note for this clone: Its target is not known.

Donors likely had unrecorded immune exposures despite being nominally healthy when sampled. The sequenced sample consisted of PBMCs. The receptor was isolated from a girl aged 5 to 17 in good health and CMV-seropositive.

The chain's CDR3 is CASSHDRGTGEQYF. The CDR3 DNA is TGCGCCAGCAGCCACGACAGGGGGACGGGCGAGCAGTACTTC. V and J are TRBV4-1 and TRBJ2-7, with 9 positions matching TRBD1. Looked up from germline, CDR1 is MGHRA and CDR2 is YSYEKL. This CDR3 spans 14 amino acids. The V and J ends lost 3 bases and 6 bases, in that order; junction bases with no gene match: 6.